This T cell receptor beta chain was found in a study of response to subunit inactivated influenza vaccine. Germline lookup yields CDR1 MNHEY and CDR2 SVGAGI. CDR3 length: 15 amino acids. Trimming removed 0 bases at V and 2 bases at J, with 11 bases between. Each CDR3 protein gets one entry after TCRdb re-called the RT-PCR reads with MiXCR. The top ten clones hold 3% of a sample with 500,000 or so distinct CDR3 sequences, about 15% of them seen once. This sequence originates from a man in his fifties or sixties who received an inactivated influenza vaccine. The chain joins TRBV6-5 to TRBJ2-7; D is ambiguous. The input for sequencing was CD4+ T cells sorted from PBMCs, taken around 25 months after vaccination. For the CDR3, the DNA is TGTGCCAGCAGTTACTCGCTTAACACGCCCTACGAGCAGTACTTC. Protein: CASSYSLNTPYEQYF.